This TCR beta chain is drawn from a study of T cell responses to AZD1222 COVID-19 vaccine. Per germline, CDR1 SQVTM and CDR2 ANQGSEA. With 4 bases removed from V and 3 bases from J, the gap between germline ends came to 12 bases. CDR3 size: 13 residues. Data came from immunoSEQ multiplex PCR; TCRdb stores just in-frame clones and leaves some out. The sample shows roughly 72,000 clones, about 91% of them seen only once. The J gene is TRBJ1-1, the V gene TRBV29-1; unclear D gene. The source of this sequence is an adult who received the MenACWY meningococcal vaccine as a control. The sample in question was peripheral blood, obtained 28 days after the second dose of the MenACWY control vaccine. DNA for the CDR3: TGCAGCGTTGTCTGGGGAAGGGACACTGAAGCTTTCTTT. The encoded protein is CSVVWGRDTEAFF. The full variable domain, its missing parts supplied by reference TRBV29-1 and TRBJ1-1, is SAVISQKPSRDICQRGTSLTIQCQVDSQVTMMFWYRQQPGQSLTLIATANQGSEATYESGFVIDKFPISRPNLTFSTLTVSNMSPEDSSIYLCSVVWGRDTEAFFGQGTRLTVV.